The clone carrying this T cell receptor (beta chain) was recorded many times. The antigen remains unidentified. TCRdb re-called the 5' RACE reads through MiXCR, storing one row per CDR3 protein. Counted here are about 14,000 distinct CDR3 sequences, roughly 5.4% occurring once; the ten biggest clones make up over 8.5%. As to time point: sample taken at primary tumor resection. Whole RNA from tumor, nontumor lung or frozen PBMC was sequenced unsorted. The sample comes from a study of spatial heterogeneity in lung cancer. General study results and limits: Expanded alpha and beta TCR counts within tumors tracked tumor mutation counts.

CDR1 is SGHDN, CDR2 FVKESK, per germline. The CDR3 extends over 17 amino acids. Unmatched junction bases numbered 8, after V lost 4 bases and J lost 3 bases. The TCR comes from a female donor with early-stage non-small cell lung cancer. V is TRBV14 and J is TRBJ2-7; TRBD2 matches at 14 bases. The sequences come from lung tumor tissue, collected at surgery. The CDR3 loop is CASSPTGLAGGGYEQYF. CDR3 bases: TGTGCCAGCAGCCCGACCGGACTAGCGGGGGGAGGCTACGAGCAGTACTTC. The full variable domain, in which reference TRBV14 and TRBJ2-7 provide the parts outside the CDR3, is EAGVTQFPSHSVIEKGQTVTLRCDPISGHDNLYWYRRVMGKEIKFLLHFVKESKQDESGMPNNRFLAERTGGTYSTLKVQPAELEDSGVYFCASSPTGLAGGGYEQYFGPGTRLTVT.